This T cell receptor (beta chain) was sequenced for a study of blood T cell repertoires in COVID-19. Study context: The study drew acute and convalescent COVID-19 samples from the United States, Italy and Spain.

V lost 5 bases to trimming and J lost 7 bases; unmatched junction nucleotides: 12. The CDR3 has 16 residues. CDR1 is SGHRS, CDR2 YFSETQ, per germline. Original processing notes: How many nucleated cells were present was estimated from reference gene primer amplification. Clones were read by immunoSEQ multiplex PCR, and TCRdb kept only the in-frame ones, dropping some. V, J and clone size derive from that table, while D and trimming were established from the DNA sequence. The profile shows about 150,000 clones, about four fifths of them singletons. Specimen: peripheral blood. This rearrangement joins TRBV5-1 to TRBJ1-6, with 7 bases lining up with TRBD1. The sequence derives from a young man with active or convalescent COVID-19. As DNA, the CDR3 is TGCGCCAGCAGGGAACAACAGGGGTCGAACAATTCACCCCTCCACTTT. Protein sequence: CASREQQGSNNSPLHF. Complete variable domain (other parts from reference TRBV5-1 and TRBJ1-6): KAGVTQTPRYLIKTRGQQVTLSCSPISGHRSVSWYQQTPGQGLQFLFEYFSETQRNKGNFPGRFSGRQFSNSRSEMNVSTLELGDSALYLCASREQQGSNNSPLHFGNGTRLTVT.